This T cell receptor (beta chain) was captured in a study of cytomegalovirus exposure and HLA in healthy donors listed by TCRdb under 2017. Broadly, across the study: According to an earlier analysis of a few hundred of the donors, some 180 million T cells yielded roughly 100 million unique TCR beta sequences and 250 to 350 Gb of sequence data. An early release that covered some 630 HLA-typed donors contained approximately 300 gigabases of sequencing data and tens of millions of unique TCR sequences. Of the 350 to 450 genotyped donors, approximately 83% fell in the genetic ancestry cluster associated with self-reported Caucasian donors. The study aimed to test whether cataloging public T cell receptors could reveal signatures of past pathogen exposure. The T cell repertoires of under 750 subjects were profiled by immunosequencing and related to cytomegalovirus serostatus. Besides the first cohort of approximately 710 subjects, a separate validation cohort made up of over 100 different subjects was used. The study combined high-throughput TCR immunosequencing, statistical association of individual TCRs with disease status, and machine learning to predict cytomegalovirus infection status. A later analysis re-examined previously published TCR beta repertoires from over 500 donors and added high-resolution HLA genotyping to investigate patterns of TCR occurrence. In the later analysis, no new phenotypic data were used to find candidate immune exposures; instead, reliance was placed on TCR beta sequences and their occurrence across donors. An earlier analysis of some 500 of the donors used high-throughput TCR beta sequencing to judge whether each TCR beta V gene segment behaved as functional or pseudogenic. Donor age, sex, ethnicity and CMV serostatus were collected together with the repertoire data. Genome-wide SNP genotypes for about three fifths of the roughly 670 donors were used in a later genetic analysis, which treated that subset as a discovery cohort. Every repertoire in the discovery cohort had been generated on one and the same sequencing platform. Class I and class II HLA loci were covered by the typing at four-digit resolution. The number of typed donors differed by locus: 629-630 for A, B, C, DRB1 and DQB1; 500 to 550 for DQA1; 606 for DPA1; and about 470 for DPB1. Roughly five DR-DQ haplotypes were handled as single units for association and clustering because linkage in the cohort was strong. On average, over 200,000 unique TCR beta nucleotide sequences were sequenced per donor among 350 to 400 genotyped donors of the cohort, with roughly 18% of those sequences being non-productive. The investigation overall reported the following: When HLA alleles, especially DR and DQ, strongly co-occurred, TCR associations were difficult to assign to individual alleles. The study listed 164 TCR beta chains as associated with cytomegalovirus. In a later analysis, TCR association rates were found to vary across HLA loci, with the most associated TCRs seen for DRB1 alleles and the fewest for HLA-C alleles. A few of the identified cytomegalovirus-associated TCR beta chains were confirmed in vitro to be specific for cytomegalovirus antigens. The cohort was sequenced for TCR beta chains only, and without alpha or paired-chain data the features that could be detected were limited. Immune exposure information for the cohort was limited to CMV serostatus. According to the authors, the approach could potentially be generalized to other disease states and immunological phenotypes. Because HLA typing was unavailable for some donors at each locus, only the typed subset was used in association tests. A later analysis found that most CMV-associated TCR beta chains appeared HLA-restricted, with HLA associations seemingly driven largely by CMV exposure. A later genetic analysis associated a missense DCLRE1C variant with V-gene and J-gene trimming of TCR beta chains, and an independent cohort replicated the association. In a later analysis, HLA-associated TCR beta chains showed more clonal expansion and lower generation probabilities than non-associated chains that were equally common. Presence/absence analyses assumed roughly uniform sequencing depth across donors, an assumption that may not hold. A group of highly shared sequence variants was considered likely to be a technical artifact of the sequencing pipeline. A further reported finding was that TCR beta sequences accurately predicted the HLA-A and HLA-B alleles for most subjects in the first cohort. Linkage disequilibrium might explain the correlated functional status among segregating V segments, but an unknown experimental factor could not be excluded. Across donors, most TCR sequences were observed very rarely, whereas some public TCRs were present in many individuals. A later analysis associated 15,000 to 20,000 TCR beta sequences with specific HLA alleles at a false discovery rate of 0.05. Seventeen rarely observed V segments, including chromosome 9 orphons, were excluded from the earlier analysis of approximately 600 of the donors because counts were too low. Some IMGT-functional V segments, including TRBV6-2 and TRBV6-3, could not be told apart with the 87-base-pair reads, so those segments were excluded. A later analysis reported that several top co-occurrence clusters appeared linked to parvovirus B19, influenza, CMV and Epstein-Barr virus. The classifier was reported to diagnose cytomegalovirus status with high specificity and sensitivity in both the original and validation cohorts. In an earlier analysis of about 550 of the donors, most TCR beta V segments were observed in productive rearrangements about 90% or about 30% of the time, broadly matching IMGT annotations. In a later genetic analysis, fewer N-insertions in productive TCRs were reported among donors in an Asian-associated ancestry cluster than the roughly 700-donor mean.

The cohort was made up of roughly 670 healthy bone marrow donors. At the time of sampling, all cohort members were nominally healthy, though unrecorded immune exposures were likely present. The donor tested CMV seronegative, placing the donor among the 352 seronegative members of the cohort. A peripheral blood sample was collected from each donor, and TCR beta sequencing was performed on peripheral blood mononuclear cells. The Qiagen DNeasy Blood Extraction Kit was used to extract genomic DNA from the blood cell samples. This clone was picked up a small number of times. Its antigen is not yet known. Nothing much larger sits one base from this clone, and base qualities are not available. The library relied on the immunoSEQ multiplex PCR assay. The multiplex PCR relied on a mix of 60 forward primers for TCR Vbeta segments and 13 reverse primers for TCR Jbeta segments. The CDR3 region of rearranged TCR beta genes was amplified from genomic DNA by a multiplex PCR assay. The amplified TCR beta libraries were sequenced on the Illumina HiSeq System as 87-base-pair reads. Per the authors' processing: Across the roughly 670 repertoires, a later analysis counted about 81 million unique TCR beta chains, roughly 11 million of which were shared by at least two donors. Raw reads were error-corrected and collapsed into unique sequences with a nearest-neighbor algorithm that merged closely related sequences to remove PCR and sequencing errors. CDR3 sequences were aligned to IMGT reference sequences to assign V, D and J gene segments. For a sequence to be retained, a match of at least six nucleotides was required to both a V gene segment and a J gene segment. Rearrangements were classified as productive when the CDR3 lacked stop codons and remained in frame with V and J, and all other rearrangements were classified as non-productive. Following IMGT convention, CDR3 was defined as the stretch from the second conserved V-encoded cysteine up to the conserved J-encoded phenylalanine. The earlier analysis of 500 to 600 of the donors excluded sequences that lacked an unambiguous match to a single V gene segment. In an earlier analysis of some 590 of the donors, V segments were called functional above 56.7% productive rearrangements and were called segregating when the between-donor standard deviation exceeded 5%. A statistical classification framework was built to diagnose cytomegalovirus status from the catalog of TCR beta chain sequences. In a later analysis, V and J genes were assigned by comparing TCR nucleotide sequences against IMGT/GENE-DB human TR gene sequences. In a later analysis, CDR3 sequences and most-parsimonious VDJ recombination scenarios were assigned using the TCRdist pipeline. In a later analysis, every TCR beta chain was defined by the combination of its CDR3 amino acid sequence and its V-gene family, and reads without a unique V-gene family were dropped. As a way to deal with suspected cross-contamination and a sequencing artifact, a later analysis dropped under 600 nucleotide sequences that were highly shared and had low generation probability. In a later analysis, a clonal expansion index was calculated for each public chain from normalized within-repertoire ranks of inferred template counts. In a later analysis, generation probabilities were computed using a VDJ recombination model fitted to out-of-frame rearrangements, and the results were checked against IGoR. Hypergeometric tests were used in a later analysis to score TCR-TCR, TCR-HLA and TCR-CMV co-occurrence, with a repertoire-size bias correction applied to the TCR pairs. In a later analysis, false discovery rates were estimated by permuting HLA or CMV assignments 20 times. In a later analysis, co-occurring TCRs were grouped using DBSCAN, and TCRdist sequence similarity was added for clustering within HLA-allele-positive subsets. For co-occurrence clustering, repertoires with fewer than 30,000 or more than 120,000 public chains were excluded, along with four to six repertoires with anomalous nucleotide sharing. TCRdb holds this immuneACCESS table with in-frame rearrangements only. Some clones are missing; in checked studies, unresolved V genes explain under half, and the rest has no known cause. V, J and clone size are those of that table, while D and trimming were read from the DNA. The sample yields under 200,000 clones; roughly 84% were counted once. 0.38% of the sample comes from the top ten.

From its cysteine to its phenylalanine, the CDR3 spans 13 amino acids. The kept DNA is CDR3 alone, 39 bases in frame from the first base. From a lookup of the germline V gene (reference sequence), CDR1 and CDR2 are SEHNR and FQNEAQ. Trimming accounts for 4 bases at V and 4 bases at J, while the number of junction bases matched to no gene is 3. The specimen sequenced was PBMCs. The sequence links TRBV7-9 to TRBJ2-5, with 7 middle bases fitting TRBD1. This sequence was found in a boy aged 2 to 10 in good health and CMV-seronegative. This receptor has the CDR3 CASSSRGPETQYF. The sequence in DNA is TGTGCCAGCAGCTCTAGGGGGCCAGAGACCCAGTACTTC.